Each of the 20 T cell receptor beta chains below was sequenced from the same sample in a study of cytomegalovirus exposure and HLA in healthy donors. The study ran its PCR with 60 Vbeta and 13 Jbeta primers. Assay: immunoSEQ multiplex PCR; the TCRdb copy retains only in-frame clones and omits some. Of some 120,000 clones in the sample, 79% were seen once. The sample taken for sequencing was PBMCs. The source is a man in his late teens or twenties in good health and CMV-seronegative.

The chain recombines TRBV6-1 with TRBJ2-2; D ambiguous. V dropped 5 bases and J dropped 0 bases, with 4 bases sitting between them. The CDR3 contains 13 residues. Germline CDR1 MNHNS, CDR2 SASEGT. The CDR3, as DNA: TGTGCCAGCAGTCGGGCGAACACCGGGGAGCTGTTTTTT. Translated: CASSRANTGELFF.

This clone appeared a single time. This chain uses TRBV27 with TRBJ1-6; 7 nucleotides line up with TRBD1. The germline V gene encodes CDR1 MNHEY and CDR2 SMNVEV (reference sequence). Unmatched junction bases numbered 9, after V lost 1 base and J lost 6 bases. The CDR3 is 17 residues long. The CDR3: CASSLLWDRGPNSPLHF. The CDR3, as DNA: TGTGCCAGCAGTTTATTATGGGACAGAGGCCCTAATTCACCCCTCCACTTT.

This clone was seen a single time. The J gene is TRBJ1-6, the V gene TRBV30; possibly TRBD1 for D (6 bases). The CDR3 length is 13 residues. The germline V gene encodes CDR1 GTSNPN and CDR2 SVGIG (reference sequence). Deletions cut 5 bases from V and 4 bases from J, with 9 bases between. CDR3 protein: CAWGQQYNSPLHF. For the CDR3, the DNA is TGTGCCTGGGGACAGCAGTATAATTCACCCCTCCACTTT.

The J gene is TRBJ1-2, the V gene TRBV19, with 7 positions matching TRBD1. V lost 6 bases to trimming and J lost 6 bases; unmatched junction nucleotides: 10. The CDR3 contains 14 residues. The germline V gene has CDR1 LNHDA and CDR2 SQIVND (reference sequence). CDR3 protein: CASSPPDRRHGYTF. In DNA form, the CDR3 reads TGTGCCAGTAGCCCCCCGGACAGGCGTCATGGCTACACCTTC.

The chain combines TRBV6-5 with TRBJ2-5; TRBD2 matches 8 bases. The J call may be faulty, since TRBJ2-7 better matches the DNA end. Germline CDR1 reads MNHEY; CDR2 reads SVGAGI. This CDR3 has 15 amino acids. The CDR3 protein is CASSYSSSGSYEQYF. CDR3 nucleotides: TGTGCCAGCAGTTACTCATCGAGCGGGAGCTACGAGCAGTACTTC.

The chain carries TRBV28 and TRBJ2-1; 10 bases align to TRBD1. V trimming: 5 bases; J trimming: 7 bases; junction bases outside the gene matches: 11. CDR3 size: 16 residues. Germline V gives CDR1 MDHEN, CDR2 SYDVKM. The CDR3 sequence is CASSPPLGQGGNEQFF. The CDR3, as DNA: TGTGCCAGCAGTCCGCCCCTTGGACAGGGGGGAAATGAGCAGTTCTTC.

This clone has at least ten counts. This chain uses TRBV4-3 with TRBJ2-1; 8 nucleotides line up with TRBD1. Germline loops: CDR1 LGHNA, CDR2 YSLEER. J was trimmed by 6 bases and V by 0 bases; bases with no gene match: 7. The CDR3 spans 16 residues. The CDR3 is CASSQEQGTGGNEQFF. The DNA for the CDR3 is TGCGCCAGCAGCCAAGAACAGGGGACAGGTGGCAATGAGCAGTTCTTC.

In DNA, the CDR3 is TGTGCCAGTAGTGGGAGGCCTTCCTACAATGAGCAGTTCTTC. It yields the protein CASSGRPSYNEQFF. The rearrangement joins TRBV19 to TRBJ2-1; a weak D match, TRBD2 (6 bases). The CDR3 is 14 residues long. V gave up 5 bases and J gave up 1 base, with 9 bases separating them. Germline V gene data show CDR1 as LNHDA and CDR2 as SQIVND (reference sequence).

The chain is built from TRBV5-4 and TRBJ2-6, with 9 bases matching TRBD1. The CDR3 is made up of 17 amino acids. CDR1 and CDR2 (germline): SGHNT, YYREEE (reference sequence). The trim removed 0 bases at V and 3 bases at J, leaving 4 bases unmatched. CDR3 protein: CASSLDRGRFGANVLTF. CDR3 DNA sequence: TGTGCCAGCAGCTTGGACAGGGGGCGCTTTGGGGCCAACGTCCTGACTTTC.

This clone was detected only a few times. The chain combines TRBV7-2 with TRBJ2-7, with D hard to call. Germline values: CDR1 SGHTA, CDR2 FQGNSA. V gave up 6 bases and J gave up 3 bases, with 6 bases separating them. The CDR3 covers 11 residues. The DNA of the CDR3 is TGTGCCAGCAGTTCCATCTACGAGCAGTACTTC. Amino acid sequence: CASSSIYEQYF.

The chain links TRBV2 to TRBJ1-5; 7 bases align to TRBD1. Germline CDR1 and CDR2: SNHLY and FYNNEI. V was pared by 3 bases and J by 9 bases, with 8 bases of the junction left unmatched. The CDR3 is made up of 14 amino acids. CDR3 amino acids: CASSDFRGTGPQHF. In DNA form, the CDR3 reads TGTGCCAGCAGTGATTTCAGGGGGACTGGGCCCCAGCATTTT.

This clone was seen only a few times. The rearrangement uses TRBV10-3 and TRBJ1-5; tentatively, D is TRBD1 (5 bases). CDR1 ENHRY and CDR2 SYGVKD come from the germline V gene. The V and J ends lost 5 bases and 5 bases respectively, with 10 bases between them. The CDR3 is made up of 13 amino acids. In DNA form, the CDR3 reads TGTGCCATCAGTAGGGGCAGCGATCAGCCCCAGCATTTT. Encoded protein: CAISRGSDQPQHF.

The gene calls are TRBV7-8 and TRBJ1-5; D is unresolved. The CDR3 covers 17 residues. Deletions cut 0 bases from V and 1 base from J, with 13 bases between. Germline CDR1 reads SGHVS; CDR2 reads FQNEAQ. The CDR3 loop is CASSLAHGRQSNQPQHF. Here the CDR3 DNA reads TGTGCCAGCAGCTTAGCGCACGGCAGACAAAGCAATCAGCCCCAGCATTTT.

The chain employs TRBV15 and TRBJ2-7, with D possibly TRBD1 on 6 matching bases. V was pared by 4 bases and J by 4 bases, with 8 bases between. The CDR3 covers 12 residues. Germline V gene lookup returns CDR1 LNHNV and CDR2 YYDKDF (reference sequence). The CDR3 sequence: CATSTQGYEQYF. The DNA of the CDR3 is TGTGCCACCAGCACACAGGGTTACGAGCAGTACTTC.

The chain links TRBV5-5 to TRBJ2-1, with D perhaps TRBD2 (6 bases). This CDR3 spans 15 amino acids. Germline CDR1 reads SGHKS; CDR2 reads YYEKEE (reference sequence). Trimming removed 0 bases from V and 3 bases from J, with 10 bases in between. The CDR3 loop is CASSLGPSDYNEQFF. CDR3 sequence (DNA): TGTGCCAGCAGCTTGGGTCCTAGCGACTACAATGAGCAGTTCTTC. The complete variable domain, with remaining parts taken from reference TRBV5-5 and TRBJ2-1, reads DAGVTQSPTHLIKTRGQQVTLRCSPISGHKSVSWYQQVLGQGPQFIFQYYEKEERGRGNFPDRFSARQFPNYSSELNVNALLLGDSALYLCASSLGPSDYNEQFFGPGTRLTVL.

This clone was found once. The genes are TRBV21-1 and TRBJ2-7; the DNA was not compared with TRBD2, the D call given in the table. TRBV21-1 is a listed pseudogene. This CDR3 is built from 12 residues. The CDR3 bases are TGTGCCAGCAGCTCCCCGTGCTACGAGCAGTACTTC. Protein: CASSSPCYEQYF.

The table lists this clone with a few counts. The gene calls are TRBV2 and TRBJ2-1; no reliable D call. Trimming removed 6 bases from V and 9 bases from J, with 15 bases in between. CDR1 and CDR2 from the germline V gene are SNHLY and FYNNEI. CDR3 size: 13 residues. CDR3 sequence reads: CASSDTPVGEQFF. DNA of the CDR3: TGTGCCAGCAGCGACACCCCCGTAGGTGAGCAGTTCTTC.

The rearrangement joins TRBV29-1 to TRBJ2-5; a weak D match, TRBD1 (6 bases). The germline gives CDR1 SQVTM, CDR2 ANQGSEA. V was cut by 1 base and J by 5 bases, with 11 bases left in between. The CDR3 length is 13 residues. In DNA, the CDR3 is TGCAGCGTTGAAGTCCAGGGGCTTGAGACCCAGTACTTC. This codes for CSVEVQGLETQYF.

This clone was observed a few times. The CDR3 loop reads CASSSGQGRREKLFF. DNA of the CDR3: TGCGCCAGCAGCTCCGGACAGGGGAGGCGTGAAAAACTGTTTTTT. V gene TRBV5-1 combines with J gene TRBJ1-4, with 9 positions matching TRBD1. V was pared by 3 bases and J by 7 bases, with 7 bases of the junction left unmatched. In germline, CDR1 is SGHRS, CDR2 YFSETQ. This CDR3 spans 15 amino acids.

The chain is built from TRBV30 and TRBJ2-2, with 8 bases identical to TRBD1. The CDR3 totals 13 residues. Per the germline V gene, CDR1 is GTSNPN and CDR2 is SVGIG (reference sequence). J was trimmed by 1 base and V by 5 bases; bases with no gene match: 0. The CDR3 DNA reads TGTGCCTGGGGACAGGGGAACACCGGGGAGCTGTTTTTT. Encoded protein: CAWGQGNTGELFF.